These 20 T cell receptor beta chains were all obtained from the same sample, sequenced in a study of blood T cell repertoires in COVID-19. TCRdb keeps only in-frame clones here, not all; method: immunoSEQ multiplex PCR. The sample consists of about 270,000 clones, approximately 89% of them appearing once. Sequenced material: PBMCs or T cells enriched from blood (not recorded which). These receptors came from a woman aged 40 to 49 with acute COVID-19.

This chain's CDR3 is CASSQITGGEETQYF. CDR3 bases: TGCGCCAGCAGCCAAATTACAGGGGGGGAAGAGACCCAGTACTTC. The chain employs TRBV4-1 and TRBJ2-5; maybe TRBD1 (8 bases). The germline V and J ends were trimmed by 2 bases and 3 bases, with 13 bases remaining between them. Germline lookup yields CDR1 MGHRA and CDR2 YSYEKL. The CDR3 consists of 15 residues.

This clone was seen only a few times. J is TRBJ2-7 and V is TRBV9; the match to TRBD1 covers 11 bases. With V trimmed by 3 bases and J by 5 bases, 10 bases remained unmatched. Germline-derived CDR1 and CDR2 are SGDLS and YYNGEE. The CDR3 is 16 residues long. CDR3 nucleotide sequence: TGTGCCAGCAGCGCAGACGGACAGGGGGCGATAGACGAGCAGTACTTC. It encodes CASSADGQGAIDEQYF.

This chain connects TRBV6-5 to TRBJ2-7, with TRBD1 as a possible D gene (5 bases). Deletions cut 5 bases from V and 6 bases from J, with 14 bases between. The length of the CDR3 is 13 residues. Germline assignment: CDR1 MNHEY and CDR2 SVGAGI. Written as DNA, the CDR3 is TGTGCCAGCAGTCAGGGTGGTGGGTTCGAGCAGTACGTC. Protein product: CASSQGGGFEQYV.

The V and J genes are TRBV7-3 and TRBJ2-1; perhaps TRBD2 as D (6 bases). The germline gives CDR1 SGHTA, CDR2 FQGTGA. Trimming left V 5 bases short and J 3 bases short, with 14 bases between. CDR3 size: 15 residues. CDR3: CASSAGGGFYNEQFF. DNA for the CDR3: TGTGCCAGCAGCGCCGGGGGTGGCTTCTACAATGAGCAGTTCTTC. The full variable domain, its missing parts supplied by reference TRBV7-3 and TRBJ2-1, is GAGVSQTPSNKVTEKGKYVELRCDPISGHTALYWYRQSLGQGPEFLIYFQGTGAADDSGLPNDRFFAVRPEGSVSTLKIQRTERGDSAVYLCASSAGGGFYNEQFFGPGTRLTVL.

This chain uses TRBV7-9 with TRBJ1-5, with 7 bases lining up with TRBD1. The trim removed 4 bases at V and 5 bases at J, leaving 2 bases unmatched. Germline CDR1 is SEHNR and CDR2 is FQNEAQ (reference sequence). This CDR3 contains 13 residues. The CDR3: CASSSTGDQPQHF. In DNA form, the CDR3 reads TGTGCCAGCAGCTCTACAGGGGATCAGCCCCAGCATTTT.

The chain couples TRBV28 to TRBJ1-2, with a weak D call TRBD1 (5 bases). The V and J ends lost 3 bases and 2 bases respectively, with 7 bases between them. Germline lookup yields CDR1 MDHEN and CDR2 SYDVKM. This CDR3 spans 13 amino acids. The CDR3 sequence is CASSLRQNYGYTF. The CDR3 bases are TGTGCCAGCAGTTTGCGACAGAACTATGGCTACACCTTC.

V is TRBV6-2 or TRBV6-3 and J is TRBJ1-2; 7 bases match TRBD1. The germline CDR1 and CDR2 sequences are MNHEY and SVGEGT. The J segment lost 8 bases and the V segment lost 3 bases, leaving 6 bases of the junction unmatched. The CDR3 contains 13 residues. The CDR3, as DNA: TGTGCCAGCAGTTATACAGGGGATGTCGGCTACACCTTC. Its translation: CASSYTGDVGYTF.

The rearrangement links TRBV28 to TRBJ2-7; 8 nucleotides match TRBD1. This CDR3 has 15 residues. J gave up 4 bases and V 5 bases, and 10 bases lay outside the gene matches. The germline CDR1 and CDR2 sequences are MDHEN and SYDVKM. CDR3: CASSPPTGARYEQYV. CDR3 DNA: TGTGCCAGCAGTCCCCCGACAGGGGCGCGGTACGAGCAGTACGTC.

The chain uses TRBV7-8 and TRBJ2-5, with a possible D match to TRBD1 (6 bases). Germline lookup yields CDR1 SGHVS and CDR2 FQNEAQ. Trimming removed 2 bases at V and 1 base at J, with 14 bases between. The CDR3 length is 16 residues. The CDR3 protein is CASSLQGGWAQETQYF. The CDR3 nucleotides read TGTGCCAGCAGCTTACAAGGGGGATGGGCCCAAGAGACCCAGTACTTC.

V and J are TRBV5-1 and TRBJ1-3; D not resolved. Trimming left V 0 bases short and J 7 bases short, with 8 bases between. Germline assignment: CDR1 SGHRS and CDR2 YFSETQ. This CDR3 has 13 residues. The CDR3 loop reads CASSLGPGNTIYF. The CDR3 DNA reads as TGCGCCAGCAGCTTGGGGCCGGGGAACACCATATATTTT.

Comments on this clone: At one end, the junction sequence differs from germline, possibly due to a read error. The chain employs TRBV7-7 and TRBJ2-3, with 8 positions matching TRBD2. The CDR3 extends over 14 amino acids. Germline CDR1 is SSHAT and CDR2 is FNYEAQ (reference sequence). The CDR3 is CASSGSGKGDTQYF. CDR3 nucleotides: TGTGCTAGCAGCGGTAGCGGGAAGGGAGATACGCAGTATTTT.

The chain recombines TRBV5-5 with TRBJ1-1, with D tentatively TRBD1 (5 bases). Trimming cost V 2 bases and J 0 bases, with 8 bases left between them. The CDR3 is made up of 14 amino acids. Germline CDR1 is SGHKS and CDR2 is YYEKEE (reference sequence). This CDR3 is CASSLGHLNTEAFF. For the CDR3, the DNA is TGTGCCAGCAGCTTAGGACACCTGAACACTGAAGCTTTCTTT.

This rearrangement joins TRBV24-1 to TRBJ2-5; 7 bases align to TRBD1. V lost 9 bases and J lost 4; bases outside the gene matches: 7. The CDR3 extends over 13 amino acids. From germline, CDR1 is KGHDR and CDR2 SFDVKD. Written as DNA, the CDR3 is TGTGCCACCGCCAGGCGGACAGGAGAGACCCAGTACTTC. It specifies CATARRTGETQYF.

CDR3 amino acids: CASSVGVRGTTGELFF. CDR3 coding DNA: TGTGCCAGCAGCGTAGGGGTGCGGGGTACGACCGGGGAGCTGTTTTTT. The rearrangement links TRBV9 to TRBJ2-2; D might be TRBD2 (6 bases). Trimming shortened V by 0 bases and J by 5 bases, and 14 bases separated the two germline ends. There are 16 residues in the CDR3. The germline V gene has CDR1 SGDLS and CDR2 YYNGEE.

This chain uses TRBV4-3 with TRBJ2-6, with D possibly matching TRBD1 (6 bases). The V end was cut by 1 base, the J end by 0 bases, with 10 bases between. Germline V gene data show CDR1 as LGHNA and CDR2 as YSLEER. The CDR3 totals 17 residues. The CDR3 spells CASSQGGQYSGANVLTF. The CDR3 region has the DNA TGCGCCAGCAGCCAAGGAGGACAGTACTCTGGGGCCAACGTCCTGACTTTC.

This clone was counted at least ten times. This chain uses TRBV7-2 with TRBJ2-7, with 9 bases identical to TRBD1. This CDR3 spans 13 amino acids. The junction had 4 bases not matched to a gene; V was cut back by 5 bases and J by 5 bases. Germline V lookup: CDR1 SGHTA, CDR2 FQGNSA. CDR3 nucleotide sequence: TGTGCCAGCAGCCCGGGACAGGGCAACGAGCAGTACTTC. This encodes CASSPGQGNEQYF.

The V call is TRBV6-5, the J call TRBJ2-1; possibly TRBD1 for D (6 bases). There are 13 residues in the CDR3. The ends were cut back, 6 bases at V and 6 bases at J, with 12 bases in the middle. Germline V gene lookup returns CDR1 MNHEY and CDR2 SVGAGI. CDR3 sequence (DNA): TGTGCCAGCAGGAAGGGGGATATCAATGAGCAGTTCTTC. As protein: CASRKGDINEQFF.

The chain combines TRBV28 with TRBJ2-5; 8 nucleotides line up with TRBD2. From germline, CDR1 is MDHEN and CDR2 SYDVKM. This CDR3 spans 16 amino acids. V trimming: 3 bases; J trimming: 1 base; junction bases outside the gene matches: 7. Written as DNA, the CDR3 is TGTGCCAGCAGTTTGTACTTAGCGGGGCGCCAAGAGACCCAGTACTTC. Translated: CASSLYLAGRQETQYF.

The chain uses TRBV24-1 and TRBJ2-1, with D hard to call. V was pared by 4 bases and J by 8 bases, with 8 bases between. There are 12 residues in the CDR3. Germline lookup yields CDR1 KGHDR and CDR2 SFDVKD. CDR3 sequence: CATSDPNDEQFF. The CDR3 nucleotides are TGTGCCACCAGTGACCCTAATGATGAGCAGTTCTTC.

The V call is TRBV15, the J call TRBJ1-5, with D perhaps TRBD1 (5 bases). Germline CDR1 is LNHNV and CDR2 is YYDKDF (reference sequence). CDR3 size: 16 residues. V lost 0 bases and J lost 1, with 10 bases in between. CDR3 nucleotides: TGTGCCACCAGCAGAGAAAATGGGGCAAGCAATCAGCCCCAGCATTTT. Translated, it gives CATSRENGASNQPQHF.